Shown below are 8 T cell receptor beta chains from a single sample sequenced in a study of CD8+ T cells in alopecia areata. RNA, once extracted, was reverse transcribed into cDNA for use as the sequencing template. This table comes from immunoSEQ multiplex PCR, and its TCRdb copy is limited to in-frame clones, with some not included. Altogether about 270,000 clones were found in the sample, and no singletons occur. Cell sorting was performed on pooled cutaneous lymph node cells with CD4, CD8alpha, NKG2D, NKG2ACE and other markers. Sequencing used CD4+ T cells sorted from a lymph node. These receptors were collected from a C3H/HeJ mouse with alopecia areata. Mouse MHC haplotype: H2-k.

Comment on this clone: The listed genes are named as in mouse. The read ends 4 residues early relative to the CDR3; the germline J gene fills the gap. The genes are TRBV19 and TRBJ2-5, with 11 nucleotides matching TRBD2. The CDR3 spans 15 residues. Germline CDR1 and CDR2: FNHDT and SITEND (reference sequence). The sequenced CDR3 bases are TGTGCCAGCAGCAGGGACTGGGGGAGGGAAGAC. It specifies CASSRDWGRED. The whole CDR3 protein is CASSRDWGREDTQYF. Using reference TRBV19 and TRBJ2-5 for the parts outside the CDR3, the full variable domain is GGIITQTPKFLIGQEGQKLTLKCQQNFNHDTMYWYRQDSGKGLRLIYYSITENDLQKGDLSEGYDASREKKSSFSLTVTSAQKNEMAVFLCASSRDWGREDTQYFGPGTRLLVL.

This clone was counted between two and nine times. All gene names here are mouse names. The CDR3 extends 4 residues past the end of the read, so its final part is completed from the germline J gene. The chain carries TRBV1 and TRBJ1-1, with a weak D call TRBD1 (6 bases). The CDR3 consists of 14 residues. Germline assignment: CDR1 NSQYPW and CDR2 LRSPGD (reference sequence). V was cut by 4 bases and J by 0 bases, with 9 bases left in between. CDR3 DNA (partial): TGCACCTGCAGTGACAGGGTTGCAAACACA. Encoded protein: CTCSDRVANT. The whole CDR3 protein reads CTCSDRVANTEVFF.

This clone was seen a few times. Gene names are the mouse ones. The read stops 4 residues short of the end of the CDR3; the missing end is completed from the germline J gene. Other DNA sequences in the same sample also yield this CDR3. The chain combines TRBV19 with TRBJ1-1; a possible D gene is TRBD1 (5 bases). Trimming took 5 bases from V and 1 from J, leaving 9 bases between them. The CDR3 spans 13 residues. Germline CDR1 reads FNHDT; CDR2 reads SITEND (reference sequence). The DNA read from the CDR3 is TGTGCCAGCAGACCGCAGGGGAACACA. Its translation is CASRPQGNT. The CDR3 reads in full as CASRPQGNTEVFF.

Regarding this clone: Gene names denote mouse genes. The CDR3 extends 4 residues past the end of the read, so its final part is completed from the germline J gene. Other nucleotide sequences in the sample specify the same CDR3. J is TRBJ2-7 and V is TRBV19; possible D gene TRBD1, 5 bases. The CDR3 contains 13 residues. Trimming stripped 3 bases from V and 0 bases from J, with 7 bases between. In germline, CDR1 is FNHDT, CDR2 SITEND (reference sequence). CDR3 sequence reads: CASSTGSSYEQYF. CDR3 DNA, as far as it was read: TGTGCCAGCAGTACAGGGAGCTCCTAT. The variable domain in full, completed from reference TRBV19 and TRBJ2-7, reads GGIITQTPKFLIGQEGQKLTLKCQQNFNHDTMYWYRQDSGKGLRLIYYSITENDLQKGDLSEGYDASREKKSSFSLTVTSAQKNEMAVFLCASSTGSSYEQYFGPGTRLTVL.

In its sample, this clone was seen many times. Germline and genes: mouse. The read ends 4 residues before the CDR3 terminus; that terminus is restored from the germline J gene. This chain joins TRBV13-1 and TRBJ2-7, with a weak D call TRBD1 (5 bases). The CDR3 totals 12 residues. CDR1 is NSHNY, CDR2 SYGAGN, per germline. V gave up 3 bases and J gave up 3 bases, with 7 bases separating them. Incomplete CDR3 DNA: TGTGCCAGCAGTGGACAGTTCTAT. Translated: CASSGQFY. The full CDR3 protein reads CASSGQFYEQYF.

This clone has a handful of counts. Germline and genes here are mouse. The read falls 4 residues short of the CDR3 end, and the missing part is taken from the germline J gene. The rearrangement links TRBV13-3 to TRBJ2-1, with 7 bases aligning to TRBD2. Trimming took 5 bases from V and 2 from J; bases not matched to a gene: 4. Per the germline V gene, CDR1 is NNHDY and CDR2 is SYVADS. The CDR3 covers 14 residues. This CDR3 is CASSTLGHYAEQFF. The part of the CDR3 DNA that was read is TGTGCCAGCAGCACACTGGGGCACTATGCT.

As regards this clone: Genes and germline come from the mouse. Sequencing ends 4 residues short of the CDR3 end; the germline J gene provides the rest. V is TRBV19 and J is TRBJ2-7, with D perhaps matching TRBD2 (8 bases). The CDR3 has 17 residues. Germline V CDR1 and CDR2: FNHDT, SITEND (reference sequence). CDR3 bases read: TGTGCCAGCAGTTCGCACAGGGGTGGCTGGGGGGAGTAT. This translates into CASSSHRGGWGEY. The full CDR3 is CASSSHRGGWGEYEQYF.

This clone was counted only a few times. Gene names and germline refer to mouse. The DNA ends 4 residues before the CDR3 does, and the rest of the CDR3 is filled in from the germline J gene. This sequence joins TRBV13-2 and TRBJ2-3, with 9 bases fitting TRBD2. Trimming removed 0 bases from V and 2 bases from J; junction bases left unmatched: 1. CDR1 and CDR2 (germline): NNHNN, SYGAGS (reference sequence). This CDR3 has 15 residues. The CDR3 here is CASGDAGGVAETLYF. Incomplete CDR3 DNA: TGTGCCAGCGGTGATGCTGGGGGGGTTGCAGAA.